Shown below are 19 T cell receptor beta chains from a single sample sequenced in a study of OX40 agonist ivuxolimab in advanced cancers. The assay was immunoSEQ multiplex PCR, and TCRdb's table has in-frame clones only and misses some. Of about 22,000 clones listed, approximately 80% were seen once; the top ten hold roughly 23%. The input for sequencing was CD4+ or CD8+ T cells sorted from blood, taken in a trial of the OX40 agonist ivuxolimab. These receptor sequences come from an adult with an advanced solid tumor such as melanoma, head and neck, liver or kidney cancer.

The J gene is TRBJ1-1, the V gene TRBV5-1; D ambiguous. With 3 bases removed from V and 1 base from J, the gap between germline ends came to 10 bases. Germline V gives CDR1 SGHRS, CDR2 YFSETQ. CDR3 length: 14 amino acids. CDR3 region: CASSYDGQNTEAFF. DNA of the CDR3: TGCGCCAGCAGCTATGACGGGCAGAACACTGAAGCTTTCTTT.

The rearrangement uses TRBV27 and TRBJ2-5; the match to TRBD1 covers 8 bases. The CDR3 is 16 residues long. The germline gives CDR1 MNHEY, CDR2 SMNVEV (reference sequence). The V gene end was trimmed by 5 bases and the J gene end by 5 bases; junction bases not matched to a gene: 13. CDR3 in DNA: TGTGCCAGCAGTCTAAATTCAGGGGGCCCGGTGGAGACCCAGTACTTC. Protein: CASSLNSGGPVETQYF.

The CDR3 reads CASSKQGLGNTIYF. The CDR3 nucleotides are TGTGCCAGCAGTAAACAGGGGTTGGGAAACACCATATATTTT. The chain combines TRBV6-5 with TRBJ1-3, with 7 nucleotides matching TRBD1. Germline-derived CDR1 and CDR2 are MNHEY and SVGAGI. The CDR3 runs 14 residues. The V gene end was trimmed by 5 bases and the J gene end by 4 bases; junction bases not matched to a gene: 5.

Of note for this clone: This sample includes further DNA sequences coding for the same CDR3. The V gene is TRBV9, the J gene TRBJ2-3; D could derive from TRBD1 or TRBD2 (6 bases each). The germline V and J ends were trimmed by 2 bases and 3 bases, with 10 bases remaining between them. Germline assignment: CDR1 SGDLS and CDR2 YYNGEE. The CDR3 contains 14 residues. The CDR3 spells CASSVEGGTDTQYF. The DNA of the CDR3 is TGTGCCAGCAGCGTCGAGGGGGGAACAGATACGCAGTATTTT.

This clone was seen at least ten times. The chain uses TRBV15 and TRBJ2-2; a weak D match, TRBD1 (5 bases). There are 15 residues in the CDR3. Looked up from germline, CDR1 is LNHNV and CDR2 is YYDKDF (reference sequence). Trimming stripped 5 bases from V and 0 bases from J, with 10 bases between. DNA of the CDR3: TGTGCCACCAGCCCTGACAGACCGAACACCGGGGAGCTGTTTTTT. Amino acids: CATSPDRPNTGELFF.

This chain links TRBV9 with TRBJ2-7; weak D call: TRBD2 (6 bases). In germline, CDR1 is SGDLS, CDR2 YYNGEE. The V and J ends lost 0 bases and 3 bases respectively, with 10 bases between them. This CDR3 is 14 amino acids long. The CDR3 region has the DNA TGTGCCAGCAGCGTAGAGCCGGGGGACTACGAGCAGTACTTC. Protein product: CASSVEPGDYEQYF.

This rearrangement joins TRBV2 to TRBJ2-5; TRBD1 or TRBD2 may be the D gene (5 bases each). CDR3 length: 17 residues. The V and J ends lost 2 bases and 4 bases respectively, with 20 bases between them. CDR1 is SNHLY, CDR2 FYNNEI, per germline. The CDR3 DNA reads as TGTGCCAGCAGTGAATACGACCGGGGCTCCCCTCGAGAGACCCAGTACTTC. Translated, it gives CASSEYDRGSPRETQYF.

This sequence joins TRBV15 and TRBJ1-5; no clear D. V gave up 1 base and J gave up 2 bases, with 6 bases separating them. Per germline, CDR1 LNHNV and CDR2 YYDKDF (reference sequence). The CDR3 runs to 14 residues. The CDR3 spells CATSRAIGNQPQHF. The CDR3 nucleotides are TGTGCCACCAGCAGAGCCATTGGCAATCAGCCCCAGCATTTT.

The chain carries TRBV6-1 and TRBJ2-7, with D perhaps matching TRBD2 (6 bases). V lost 3 bases, J lost 0 bases, and 9 bases lay in between. Germline V gives CDR1 MNHNS, CDR2 SASEGT. The CDR3 runs 14 residues. CDR3 nucleotide sequence: TGTGCCAGCAGTGAGGAGGGGAGCTCCTACGAGCAGTACTTC. It translates to CASSEEGSSYEQYF.

The chain couples TRBV5-4 to TRBJ2-5; 11 bases fit TRBD2. The CDR3 is made up of 17 amino acids. J gave up 8 bases and V 4 bases, and 16 bases lay outside the gene matches. The germline V gene encodes CDR1 SGHNT and CDR2 YYREEE (reference sequence). The CDR3: CASSHLPGLAVHNTQYF. Here the CDR3 DNA reads TGTGCCAGCAGCCACCTTCCGGGACTAGCGGTCCACAACACCCAGTACTTC.

This clone showed up just once. This sequence joins TRBV7-2 and TRBJ2-1; D might be TRBD1 (6 bases). V was clipped by 5 bases and J by 12 bases, with 23 bases between them. CDR1 SGHTA and CDR2 FQGNSA come from the germline V gene. This CDR3 has 15 residues. CDR3 amino acids: CASSLLPQTGPLQFF. For the CDR3, the DNA is TGTGCCAGCAGCCTACTACCCCAGACAGGTCCTCTGCAGTTCTTC.

This clone ranks as medium-sized. This chain joins TRBV6-1 and TRBJ1-2; 9 bases agree with TRBD1. CDR3 length: 16 residues. Germline V gene data show CDR1 as MNHNS and CDR2 as SASEGT. V trimming: 2 bases; J trimming: 5 bases; junction bases outside the gene matches: 9. The CDR3 is CASSESTGGIGYGYTF. The CDR3 bases are TGTGCCAGCAGTGAATCGACAGGGGGAATAGGGTATGGCTACACCTTC.

A few counts support this clone. The rearrangement links TRBV7-3 to TRBJ2-2; D is undetermined. V was clipped by 11 bases and J by 4 bases, with 14 bases between them. The CDR3 has 13 amino acids. CDR1 and CDR2 from the germline V gene are SGHTA and FQGTGA. Here the CDR3 reads CAYGPDGTGELFF. In DNA form, the CDR3 reads TGTGCCTACGGACCGGACGGCACCGGGGAGCTGTTTTTT.

The chain carries TRBV30 and TRBJ1-2; D is undetermined. Trimming removed 4 bases from V and 4 bases from J, with 13 bases in between. From germline, CDR1 is GTSNPN and CDR2 SVGIG (reference sequence). The CDR3 totals 13 residues. CDR3 loop: CAWTLLEFYGYTF. The CDR3 DNA reads TGTGCCTGGACCCTATTAGAATTCTATGGCTACACCTTC.

The chain combines TRBV6-5 with TRBJ2-2; D possibly corresponds to TRBD1 (6 bases). Germline V gives CDR1 MNHEY, CDR2 SVGAGI. This CDR3 region has 15 residues. The V gene lost 5 bases and the J gene lost 2 bases, with 12 bases spanning the gap. The CDR3 DNA follows: TGTGCCAGCAGTCCTAGGACAGCTAACACCGGGGAGCTGTTTTTT. It translates to CASSPRTANTGELFF.

The chain uses TRBV28 and TRBJ2-5, with D perhaps TRBD1 or TRBD2 (5 bases each). Germline-derived CDR1 and CDR2 are MDHEN and SYDVKM. The CDR3 is made up of 15 amino acids. Trimming removed 2 bases at V and 4 bases at J, with 14 bases between. This chain's CDR3 is CASSLPGPAGETQYF. CDR3 DNA sequence: TGTGCCAGCAGTTTACCGGGGCCGGCGGGAGAGACCCAGTACTTC.

J is TRBJ1-1 and V is TRBV7-6; 9 bases map to TRBD1. The CDR3 contains 15 residues. Germline CDR1 reads SGHVS; CDR2 reads FNYEAQ. V lost 5 bases and J lost 0; bases outside the gene matches: 4. This CDR3 is CASSQGTGMNTEAFF. The CDR3 coding sequence is TGTGCCAGCAGCCAAGGGACAGGGATGAACACTGAAGCTTTCTTT.

The genes are TRBV4-2 and TRBJ2-6; no clear D gene. CDR1 is LGHNA and CDR2 is YNFKEQ in the germline V gene. The length of the CDR3 is 16 residues. V lost 5 bases to trimming and J lost 5 bases, with 16 bases between them. In DNA form, the CDR3 reads TGTGCCAGCAGCTTTAGGTTACAAAGTCGGGCCAACGTCCTGACTTTC. It codes for CASSFRLQSRANVLTF.

The chain couples TRBV6-5 to TRBJ1-2; D may be TRBD1 (6 bases). This CDR3 contains 14 residues. The V gene lost 5 bases and the J gene lost 4 bases, with 14 bases spanning the gap. From germline, CDR1 is MNHEY and CDR2 SVGAGI. The CDR3 DNA reads as TGTGCCAGCAGTCGCCAGGGAGGGGGCTATGGCTACACCTTC. Translated: CASSRQGGGYGYTF.